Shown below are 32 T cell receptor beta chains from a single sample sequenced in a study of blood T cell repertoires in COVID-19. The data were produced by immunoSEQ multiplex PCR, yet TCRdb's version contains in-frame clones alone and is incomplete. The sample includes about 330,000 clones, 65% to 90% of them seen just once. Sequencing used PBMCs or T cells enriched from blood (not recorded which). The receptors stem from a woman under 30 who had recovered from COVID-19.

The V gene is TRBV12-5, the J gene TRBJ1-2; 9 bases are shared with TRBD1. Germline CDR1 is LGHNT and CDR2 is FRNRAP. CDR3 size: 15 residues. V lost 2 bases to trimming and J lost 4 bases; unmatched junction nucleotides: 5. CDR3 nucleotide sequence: TGTGCTAGTGGTTTGCCACGACAGGGGGGCTATGGCTACACCTTC. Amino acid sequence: CASGLPRQGGYGYTF.

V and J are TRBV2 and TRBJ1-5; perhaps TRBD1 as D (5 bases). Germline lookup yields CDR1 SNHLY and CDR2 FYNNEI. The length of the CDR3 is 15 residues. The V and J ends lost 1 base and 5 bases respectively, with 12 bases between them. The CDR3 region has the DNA TGTGCCAGCAGTGAAGTCGTAGGGGTGGATCAGCCCCAGCATTTT. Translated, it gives CASSEVVGVDQPQHF.

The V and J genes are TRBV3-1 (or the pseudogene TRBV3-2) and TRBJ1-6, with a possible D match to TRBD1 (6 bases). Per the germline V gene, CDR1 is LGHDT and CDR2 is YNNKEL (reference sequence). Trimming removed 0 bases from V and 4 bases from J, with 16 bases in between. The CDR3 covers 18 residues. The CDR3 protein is CASSQDIQGYGYNSPLHF. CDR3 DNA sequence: TGTGCCAGCAGCCAAGATATTCAGGGGTATGGTTATAATTCACCCCTCCACTTT.

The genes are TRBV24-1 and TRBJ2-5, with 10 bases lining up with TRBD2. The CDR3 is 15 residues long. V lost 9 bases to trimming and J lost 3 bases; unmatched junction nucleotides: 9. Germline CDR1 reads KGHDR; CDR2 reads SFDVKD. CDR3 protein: CATSHPAGGEETQYF. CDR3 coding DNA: TGTGCCACCTCTCACCCAGCGGGAGGGGAAGAGACCCAGTACTTC.

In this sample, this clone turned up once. The CDR3 spells CASSLGGLEEKLFF. CDR3 bases: TGTGCCAGCAGTTTAGGGGGCTTGGAAGAAAAACTGTTTTTT. The chain uses TRBV28 and TRBJ1-4, with a weak D call TRBD1 (6 bases). The germline V gene has CDR1 MDHEN and CDR2 SYDVKM. This CDR3 comprises 14 residues. V lost 2 bases, J lost 8 bases, and 12 bases lay in between.

Written as DNA, the CDR3 is TGTGCCAGCAGCCAGAGGGGGCGCGACACAGATACGCAGTATTTT. This sequence encodes CASSQRGRDTDTQYF. The chain combines TRBV12-1 with TRBJ2-3; TRBD1, the D gene given by the table, was not confirmed from the DNA. TRBV12-1 is designated a pseudogene. The CDR3 is made up of 15 amino acids.

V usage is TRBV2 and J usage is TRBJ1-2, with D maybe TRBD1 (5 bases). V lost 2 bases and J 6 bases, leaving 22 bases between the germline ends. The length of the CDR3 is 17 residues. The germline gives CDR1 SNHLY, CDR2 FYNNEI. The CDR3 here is CASSESVGVARGNGYTF. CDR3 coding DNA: TGTGCCAGCAGTGAATCTGTTGGGGTGGCCCGGGGGAATGGCTACACCTTC.

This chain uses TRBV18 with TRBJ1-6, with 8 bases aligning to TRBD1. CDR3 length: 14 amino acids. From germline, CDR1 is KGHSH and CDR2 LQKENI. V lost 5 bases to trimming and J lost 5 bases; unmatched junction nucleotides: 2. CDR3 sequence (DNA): TGTGCCAGCTCAACAGGGGGACATAATTCACCCCTCCACTTT. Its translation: CASSTGGHNSPLHF. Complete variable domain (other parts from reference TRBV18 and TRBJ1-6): NAGVMQNPRHLVRRRGQEARLRCSPMKGHSHVYWYRQLPEEGLKFMVYLQKENIIDESGMPKERFSAEFPKEGPSILRIQQVVRGDSAAYFCASSTGGHNSPLHFGNGTRLTVT.

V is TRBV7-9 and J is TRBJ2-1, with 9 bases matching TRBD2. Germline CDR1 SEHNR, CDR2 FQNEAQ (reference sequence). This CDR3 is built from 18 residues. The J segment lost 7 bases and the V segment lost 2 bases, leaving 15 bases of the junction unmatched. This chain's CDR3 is CASSLSYFLREGGNEQFF. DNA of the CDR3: TGTGCCAGCAGCTTAAGCTACTTTTTGCGGGAGGGTGGGAATGAGCAGTTCTTC.

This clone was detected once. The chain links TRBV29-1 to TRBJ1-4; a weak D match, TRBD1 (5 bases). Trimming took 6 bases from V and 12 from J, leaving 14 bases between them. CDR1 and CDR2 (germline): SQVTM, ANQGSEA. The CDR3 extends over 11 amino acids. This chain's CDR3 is CSVLVQDQLFF. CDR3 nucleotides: TGCAGCGTCCTGGTACAGGACCAACTGTTTTTT. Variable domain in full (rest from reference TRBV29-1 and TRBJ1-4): SAVISQKPSRDICQRGTSLTIQCQVDSQVTMMFWYRQQPGQSLTLIATANQGSEATYESGFVIDKFPISRPNLTFSTLTVSNMSPEDSSIYLCSVLVQDQLFFGSGTQLSVL.

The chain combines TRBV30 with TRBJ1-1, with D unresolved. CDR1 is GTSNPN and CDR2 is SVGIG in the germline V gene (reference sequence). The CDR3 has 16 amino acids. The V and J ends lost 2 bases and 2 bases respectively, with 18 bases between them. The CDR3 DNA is TGTGCCTGGAGTCTGGGTATTAACCGGGGAAACACTGAAGCTTTCTTT. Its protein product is CAWSLGINRGNTEAFF.

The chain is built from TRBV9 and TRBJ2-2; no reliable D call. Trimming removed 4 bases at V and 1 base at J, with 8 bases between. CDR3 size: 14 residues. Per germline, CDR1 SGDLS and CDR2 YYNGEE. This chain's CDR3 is CASSISGNTGELFF. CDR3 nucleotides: TGTGCCAGCAGCATCTCAGGGAACACCGGGGAGCTGTTTTTT.

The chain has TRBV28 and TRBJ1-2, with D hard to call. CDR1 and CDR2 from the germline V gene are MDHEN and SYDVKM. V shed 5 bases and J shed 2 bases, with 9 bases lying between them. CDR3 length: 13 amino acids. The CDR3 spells CASSPHGNYGYTF. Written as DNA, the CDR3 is TGTGCCAGCAGTCCCCACGGGAACTATGGCTACACCTTC.

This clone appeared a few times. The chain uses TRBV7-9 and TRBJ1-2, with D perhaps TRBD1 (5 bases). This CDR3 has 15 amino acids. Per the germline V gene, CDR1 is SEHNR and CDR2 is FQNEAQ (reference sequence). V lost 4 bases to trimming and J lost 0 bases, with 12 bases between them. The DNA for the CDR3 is TGTGCCAGCAGCTCGGGGGTCAGGACTAACTATGGCTACACCTTC. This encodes CASSSGVRTNYGYTF.

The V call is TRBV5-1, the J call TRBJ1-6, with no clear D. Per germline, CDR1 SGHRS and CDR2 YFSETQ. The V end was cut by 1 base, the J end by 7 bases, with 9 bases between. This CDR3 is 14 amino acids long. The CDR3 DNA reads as TGCGCCAGCAGCTTGTTGGAGGGCAATTCACCCCTCCACTTT. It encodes CASSLLEGNSPLHF.

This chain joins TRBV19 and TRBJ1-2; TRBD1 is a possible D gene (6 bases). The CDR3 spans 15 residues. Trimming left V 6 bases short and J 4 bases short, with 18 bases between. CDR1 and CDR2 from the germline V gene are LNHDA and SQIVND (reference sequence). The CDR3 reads CASREHRDTSYGYTF. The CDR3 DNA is TGTGCCAGTAGAGAGCACCGGGACACCAGCTATGGCTACACCTTC.

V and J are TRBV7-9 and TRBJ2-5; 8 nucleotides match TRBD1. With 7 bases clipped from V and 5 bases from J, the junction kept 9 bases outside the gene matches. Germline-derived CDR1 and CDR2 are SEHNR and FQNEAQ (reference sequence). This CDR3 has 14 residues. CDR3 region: CASNAGGLGETQYF. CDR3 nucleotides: TGTGCCAGCAACGCAGGGGGCTTGGGGGAGACCCAGTACTTC.

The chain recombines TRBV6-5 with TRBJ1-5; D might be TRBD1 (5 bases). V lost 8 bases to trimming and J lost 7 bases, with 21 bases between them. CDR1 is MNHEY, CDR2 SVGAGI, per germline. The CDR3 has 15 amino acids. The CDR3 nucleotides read TGTGCCAGCTCCACCAAGACCGGGGGAGGGCAGCCCCAGCATTTT. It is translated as CASSTKTGGGQPQHF.

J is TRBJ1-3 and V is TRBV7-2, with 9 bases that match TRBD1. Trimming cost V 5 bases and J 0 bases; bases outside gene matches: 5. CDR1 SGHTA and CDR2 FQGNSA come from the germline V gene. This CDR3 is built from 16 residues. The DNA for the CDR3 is TGTGCCAGCAGCCCAGGACAGGGGAGCTCTGGAAACACCATATATTTT. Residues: CASSPGQGSSGNTIYF.

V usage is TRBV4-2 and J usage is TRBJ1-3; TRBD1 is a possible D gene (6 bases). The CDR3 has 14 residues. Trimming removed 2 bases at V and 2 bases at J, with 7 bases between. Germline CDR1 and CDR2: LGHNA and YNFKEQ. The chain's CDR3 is CASSQKGAGNTIYF. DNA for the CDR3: TGTGCCAGCAGCCAAAAGGGGGCTGGAAACACCATATATTTT.

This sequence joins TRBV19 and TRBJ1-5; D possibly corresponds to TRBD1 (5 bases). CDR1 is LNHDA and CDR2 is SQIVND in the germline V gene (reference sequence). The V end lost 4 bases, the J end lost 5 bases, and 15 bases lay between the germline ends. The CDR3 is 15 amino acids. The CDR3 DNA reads TGTGCCAGTAGTAACCAGCCAGGGATGTATCAGCCCCAGCATTTT. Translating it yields CASSNQPGMYQPQHF.

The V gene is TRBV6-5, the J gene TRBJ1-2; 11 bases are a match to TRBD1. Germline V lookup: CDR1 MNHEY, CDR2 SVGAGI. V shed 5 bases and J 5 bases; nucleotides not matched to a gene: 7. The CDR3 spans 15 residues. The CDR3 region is CASSPGQGARYGYTF. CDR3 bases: TGTGCCAGCAGTCCCGGACAGGGGGCGCGGTATGGCTACACCTTC.

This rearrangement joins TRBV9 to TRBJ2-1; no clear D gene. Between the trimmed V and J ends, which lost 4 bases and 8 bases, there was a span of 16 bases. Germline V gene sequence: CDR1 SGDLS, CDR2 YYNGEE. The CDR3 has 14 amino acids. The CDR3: CASSSRLDSHEQFF. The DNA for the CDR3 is TGTGCCAGCAGCTCACGACTGGATAGTCATGAGCAGTTCTTC.

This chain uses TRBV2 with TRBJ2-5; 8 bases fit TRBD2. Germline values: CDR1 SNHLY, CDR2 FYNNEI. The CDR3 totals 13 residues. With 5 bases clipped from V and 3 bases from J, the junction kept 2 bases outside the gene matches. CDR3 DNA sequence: TGTGCCAGCAGTCGGGAGGGAGAAGAGACCCAGTACTTC. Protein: CASSREGEETQYF. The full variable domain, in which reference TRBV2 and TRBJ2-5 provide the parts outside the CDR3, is EPEVTQTPSHQVTQMGQEVILRCVPISNHLYFYWYRQILGQKVEFLVSFYNNEISEKSEIFDDQFSVERPDGSNFTLKIRSTKLEDSAMYFCASSREGEETQYFGPGTRLLVL.

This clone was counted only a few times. CDR3 bases: TGCGCCAGCAGCCCAGCAGGCGATTCACCCCTCCACTTT. It encodes CASSPAGDSPLHF. This chain uses TRBV4-1 with TRBJ1-6; D is ambiguous. The CDR3 has 13 residues. With 4 bases removed from V and 8 bases from J, the gap between germline ends came to 9 bases. The germline CDR1 and CDR2 sequences are MGHRA and YSYEKL.

CDR3 sequence reads: CAWSAGPYEQYF. The CDR3 nucleotides read TGTGCCTGGAGTGCAGGGCCCTACGAGCAGTACTTC. This chain connects TRBV30 to TRBJ2-7; D is perhaps TRBD1 (5 bases). The germline V gene has CDR1 GTSNPN and CDR2 SVGIG (reference sequence). V lost 1 base and J lost 2, with 6 bases in between. This CDR3 is built from 12 residues.

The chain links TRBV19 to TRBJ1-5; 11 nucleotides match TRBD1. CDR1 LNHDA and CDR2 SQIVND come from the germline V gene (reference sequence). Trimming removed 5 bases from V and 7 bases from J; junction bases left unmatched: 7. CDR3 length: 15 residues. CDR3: CASSWDRGIRQPQHF. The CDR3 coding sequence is TGTGCCAGTAGTTGGGACAGGGGGATTAGGCAGCCCCAGCATTTT.

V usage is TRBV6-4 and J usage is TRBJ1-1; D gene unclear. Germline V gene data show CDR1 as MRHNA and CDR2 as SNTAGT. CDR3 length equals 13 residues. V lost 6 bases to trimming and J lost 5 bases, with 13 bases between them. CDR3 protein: CASSAIVGTEAFF. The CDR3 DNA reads TGTGCCAGCAGCGCCATCGTCGGGACTGAAGCTTTCTTT.

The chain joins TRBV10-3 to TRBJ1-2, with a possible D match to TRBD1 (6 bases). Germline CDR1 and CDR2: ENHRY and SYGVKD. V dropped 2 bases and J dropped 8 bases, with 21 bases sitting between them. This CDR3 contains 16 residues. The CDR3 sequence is CAISEPSTLTGGGYTF. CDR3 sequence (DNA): TGTGCCATCAGTGAGCCTTCCACGTTGACAGGAGGCGGCTACACCTTC.

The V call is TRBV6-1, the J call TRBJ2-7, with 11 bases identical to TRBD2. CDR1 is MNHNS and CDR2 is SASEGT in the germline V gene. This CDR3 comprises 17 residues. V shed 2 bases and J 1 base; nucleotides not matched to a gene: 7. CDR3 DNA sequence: TGTGCCAGCAGTGAAAAACTAGCGGGAGCCTTATCCTACGAGCAGTACTTC. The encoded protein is CASSEKLAGALSYEQYF.

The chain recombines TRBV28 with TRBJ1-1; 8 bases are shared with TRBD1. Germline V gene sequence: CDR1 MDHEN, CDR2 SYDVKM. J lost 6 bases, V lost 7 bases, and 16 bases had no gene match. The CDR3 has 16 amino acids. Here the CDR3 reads CASIRRSDRVRAEAFF. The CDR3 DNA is TGTGCCAGCATTCGTCGCTCGGACAGGGTGCGGGCTGAAGCTTTCTTT.

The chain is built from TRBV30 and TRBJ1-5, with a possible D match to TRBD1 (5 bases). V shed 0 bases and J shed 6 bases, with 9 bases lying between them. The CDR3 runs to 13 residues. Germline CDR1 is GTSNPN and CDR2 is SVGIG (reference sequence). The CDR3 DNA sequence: TGTGCCTGGAGTGTAGGGGAACTTCAGCCCCAGCATTTT. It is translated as CAWSVGELQPQHF.